This is a list of T cell receptor beta chains from one sample in a study of shared clonotypes between healthy human individuals. Using immunoSEQ multiplex PCR, the repertoire was profiled, and TCRdb retains in-frame clones only, with some absent. The sample lists roughly 2 million clones; roughly 94% were seen once. The specimen was naive CD4+ T cells sorted from blood. The origin of the receptors is a man in his late teens or twenties in good health. The CDR3 runs from the conserved cysteine through the conserved F or W. Clone size appears in some rows only: once, few, many, or a class for an expanded clone.

j_call: TRBJ2-7; v_call: TRBV19; clone_size: -; cdr3_aa: CASSNEASGKRYEQYF
j_call: TRBJ1-2; v_call: TRBV6-1; clone_size: -; cdr3_aa: CASTDLLYGYTF
j_call: TRBJ1-4; v_call: TRBV15; clone_size: -; cdr3_aa: CATSREPSNEKLFF
j_call: TRBJ2-3; v_call: TRBV30; clone_size: -; cdr3_aa: CAWERGWVGADTQYF
j_call: TRBJ2-1; v_call: TRBV29-1; clone_size: -; cdr3_aa: CSLRDRGHNEQFF
j_call: TRBJ2-5; v_call: TRBV6-9; clone_size: once; cdr3_aa: CASSYYLRVETQYF
j_call: TRBJ1-5; v_call: TRBV28; clone_size: -; cdr3_aa: CASSLWDRGTQPQHF
j_call: TRBJ1-6; v_call: TRBV6-6; clone_size: few; cdr3_aa: CASSYGDSPLHF
j_call: TRBJ2-3; v_call: TRBV7-9; clone_size: -; cdr3_aa: CASSLNSGRVADTQYF
j_call: TRBJ2-3; v_call: TRBV5-1; clone_size: once; cdr3_aa: CASSLVRGGSTDTQYF
j_call: TRBJ2-3; v_call: TRBV10-1; clone_size: -; cdr3_aa: CASGGSSTDTQYF
j_call: TRBJ2-7; v_call: TRBV5-6; clone_size: -; cdr3_aa: CASSDDRAGEQYF
j_call: TRBJ1-1; v_call: TRBV27; clone_size: -; cdr3_aa: CASSLTGGTNTEAFF
j_call: TRBJ2-2; v_call: TRBV6-1; clone_size: once; cdr3_aa: CASNRQGRDGELFF
j_call: TRBJ2-1; v_call: TRBV28; clone_size: once; cdr3_aa: CASSSWAGGYNEQFF
j_call: TRBJ2-7; v_call: TRBV30; clone_size: -; cdr3_aa: CAWSPGTFYEQYF
j_call: TRBJ1-6; v_call: TRBV6-5; clone_size: -; cdr3_aa: CASSYVRDGGKVLHF
j_call: TRBJ1-1; v_call: TRBV2; clone_size: -; cdr3_aa: CASSAQNPAFF
j_call: TRBJ1-6; v_call: TRBV6-5; clone_size: -; cdr3_aa: CASSTTTGGNSPLHF
j_call: TRBJ2-7; v_call: TRBV7-2; clone_size: -; cdr3_aa: CASSRGTGGAPYEQYF
j_call: TRBJ1-1; v_call: TRBV2; clone_size: -; cdr3_aa: CARQTQNTEAFF
j_call: TRBJ2-5; v_call: TRBV10-3; clone_size: once; cdr3_aa: CAINGLAGGRKETQYF
j_call: TRBJ1-2; v_call: TRBV5-4; clone_size: -; cdr3_aa: CASSLVGITNYGYTF
j_call: TRBJ2-2; v_call: TRBV19; clone_size: -; cdr3_aa: CASSIAPWGGELFF
j_call: TRBJ2-4; v_call: TRBV19; clone_size: -; cdr3_aa: CASTETDLGKNIQYF
j_call: TRBJ2-1; v_call: TRBV29-1; clone_size: -; cdr3_aa: CSGTSGSSYNEQFF
j_call: TRBJ2-4; v_call: TRBV28; clone_size: -; cdr3_aa: CASSRAGAYLPYF
j_call: TRBJ1-3; v_call: TRBV11-2; clone_size: once; cdr3_aa: CASSAFTRDGFGNTIYF
j_call: TRBJ2-2; v_call: TRBV7-2; clone_size: -; cdr3_aa: CASSLLAGANTGELFF
j_call: TRBJ2-5; v_call: TRBV5-1; clone_size: -; cdr3_aa: CASSEPQETQYF
j_call: TRBJ2-1; v_call: TRBV5-4; clone_size: -; cdr3_aa: CASSLWAGGLNEQFF
j_call: TRBJ1-1; v_call: TRBV5-1; clone_size: -; cdr3_aa: CASSLAGALNTEAFF
j_call: TRBJ1-2; v_call: TRBV5-4; clone_size: -; cdr3_aa: CASSPGTGLYGYTF
j_call: TRBJ1-5; v_call: TRBV25-1; clone_size: -; cdr3_aa: CASSESGGSGNQPQHF
j_call: TRBJ1-3; v_call: TRBV7-2; clone_size: -; cdr3_aa: CASSPGTVSGNTIYF
j_call: TRBJ2-1; v_call: TRBV10-2; clone_size: -; cdr3_aa: CASSERSGSVYNEQFF
j_call: TRBJ1-3; v_call: TRBV10-3; clone_size: -; cdr3_aa: CAISESGWRVSGNTIYF
j_call: TRBJ2-3; v_call: TRBV20-1; clone_size: -; cdr3_aa: CSTKGADTQYF
j_call: TRBJ1-1; v_call: TRBV9; clone_size: -; cdr3_aa: CASSVDSMNTEAFF
j_call: TRBJ1-2; v_call: TRBV5-1; clone_size: -; cdr3_aa: CASSLLGQASETF
j_call: TRBJ1-3; v_call: TRBV9; clone_size: -; cdr3_aa: CASSVYNSGNTIYF
j_call: TRBJ2-5; v_call: TRBV7-2; clone_size: -; cdr3_aa: CASSPRVTISQTQYF
j_call: TRBJ2-3; v_call: TRBV18; clone_size: -; cdr3_aa: CASSHGKGQTLTDTQYF
j_call: TRBJ2-7; v_call: TRBV7-2; clone_size: -; cdr3_aa: CASSFTSGAYEQYF
j_call: TRBJ2-7; v_call: TRBV5-5; clone_size: -; cdr3_aa: CASSLDGVYEQYF
j_call: TRBJ2-3; v_call: TRBV5-1; clone_size: -; cdr3_aa: CASRERGTDTQYF
j_call: TRBJ2-5; v_call: TRBV9; clone_size: -; cdr3_aa: CASSTERTGGAETQYF
j_call: TRBJ1-2; v_call: TRBV30; clone_size: -; cdr3_aa: CAWSSQGLGYYGYTF
j_call: TRBJ2-7; v_call: TRBV11-2; clone_size: -; cdr3_aa: CASRSSGETAEQYF
j_call: TRBJ1-5; v_call: TRBV5-1; clone_size: -; cdr3_aa: CASSFEPTGGPNQPQHF
j_call: TRBJ2-6; v_call: TRBV30; clone_size: -; cdr3_aa: CAWVRGRARSGANVLTF
j_call: TRBJ2-5; v_call: TRBV9; clone_size: -; cdr3_aa: CASSVFREGEQYF